This T cell receptor (beta chain) was sequenced in a study of blood T cell repertoires in COVID-19. Study as a whole: The samples span acute and convalescent COVID-19 from the United States, Italy and Spain. PBMCs, B-cell-depleted T cells, or T cells were the source of the cDNA or gDNA that made up the material.

In the source study's methods: How many nucleated cells were present was estimated from reference gene primer amplification. Clones were read by immunoSEQ multiplex PCR, and TCRdb kept only the in-frame ones, dropping some. The D gene and trimming were derived from the DNA, and the V and J assignments and clone size from that table. The table lists more than 95,000 clones, around 87% of them singletons. Germline lookup yields CDR1 SEHNR and CDR2 FQNEAQ (reference sequence). CDR3 length: 14 amino acids. Trimming shortened V by 5 bases and J by 2 bases, and 12 bases separated the two germline ends. The sequence was obtained from a man aged 45-65 years with acute or convalescent COVID-19. V usage is TRBV7-9 and J usage is TRBJ1-2; D ambiguous. Sequencing was performed on peripheral blood. The CDR3 sequence: CASSLAQRNYGYTF. The DNA for the CDR3 is TGTGCCAGCAGCCTGGCCCAGAGGAACTATGGCTACACCTTC.